Below are 6 T cell receptor beta chains sequenced from a single sample in a study of blood T cell repertoires in COVID-19. Sequencing used immunoSEQ multiplex PCR; TCRdb keeps in-frame clones, though not all of them. The repertoire consists of some 390,000 clones, with approximately 91% occurring once and the leading ten covering roughly 1.4%. The sample comprised peripheral blood. These receptor sequences come from a woman between 40 and 55 years old with COVID-19, enrolled during active disease.

This CDR3 is CATSATGHEQYF. The CDR3 coding sequence is TGTGCCACCAGTGCAACAGGGCACGAGCAGTACTTC. This chain uses TRBV24-1 with TRBJ2-7, with D possibly being TRBD1 (6 bases). This CDR3 has 12 residues. Deletions cut 5 bases from V and 5 bases from J, with 9 bases between. Per germline, CDR1 KGHDR and CDR2 SFDVKD.

V and J are TRBV19 and TRBJ1-5, with D possibly matching TRBD1 (5 bases). Trimming removed 5 bases at V and 5 bases at J, with 22 bases between. The germline CDR1 and CDR2 sequences are LNHDA and SQIVND (reference sequence). The CDR3 runs 17 residues. CDR3 in amino acids: CASSPSIAGGSHQPQHF. CDR3 nucleotides: TGTGCCAGTAGTCCCTCTATCGCGGGGGGGAGCCATCAGCCCCAGCATTTT.

The genes are TRBV29-1 and TRBJ2-2, with 7 bases aligning to TRBD2. V shed 6 bases and J 6 bases; nucleotides not matched to a gene: 4. Germline V gene sequence: CDR1 SQVTM, CDR2 ANQGSEA. This CDR3 is built from 12 residues. The DNA of the CDR3 is TGCAGCGTGCGGGGGTCTCCCGGGGAGCTGTTTTTT. Its translation is CSVRGSPGELFF.

This clone was counted ten times or more. The genes are TRBV7-2 and TRBJ2-3; no reliable D call. The V end lost 2 bases, the J end lost 1 base, and 10 bases lay between the germline ends. The CDR3 is 15 amino acids. Looked up from germline, CDR1 is SGHTA and CDR2 is FQGNSA. The CDR3 DNA reads as TGTGCCAGCAGCTTAAACAGCCGTGGCACAGATACGCAGTATTTT. Translated, it gives CASSLNSRGTDTQYF.

CDR3 protein: CATSDFTARDRETQYF. DNA of the CDR3: TGTGCCACCAGTGATTTTACCGCCCGGGACAGGGAGACCCAGTACTTC. The V call is TRBV24-1, the J call TRBJ2-5; 8 bases agree with TRBD1. The trim removed 1 base at V and 5 bases at J, leaving 8 bases unmatched. This CDR3 region has 16 residues. Germline CDR1 reads KGHDR; CDR2 reads SFDVKD.

The J gene is TRBJ1-4, the V gene TRBV5-5; D not resolved. V was cut by 4 bases and J by 3 bases, with 13 bases left in between. Germline values: CDR1 SGHKS, CDR2 YYEKEE (reference sequence). This CDR3 region has 15 residues. CDR3 sequence reads: CASSLDGRSNEKLFF. DNA of the CDR3: TGTGCCAGCAGCCTGGACGGTCGATCTAATGAAAAACTGTTTTTT.